The clone carrying this TCR beta chain was seen more than once but under ten times. No antigen is known for it. The sample comes from a study of beta chain features in type 1 diabetes. Expressed TCRB transcripts were sequenced because the isolated RNA had all been reverse transcribed beforehand. Repertoires were generated with immunoSEQ multiplex PCR, while TCRdb's copy carries only in-frame clones and drops some. The profile covers roughly 700,000 clones, with 13% appearing a single time and around 0.022% taken by the ten largest. The V gene's germline CDR1 is LNHNV and CDR2 YYDKDF (reference sequence). V shed 1 base and J 7 bases; nucleotides not matched to a gene: 4. The CDR3 is 15 amino acids. Study outcomes and limitations: Shortening that was moderate but significant affected the TCRB CDR3s of Type 1 diabetes patients in all four CD4+ subsets.

The sample was naive CD4+ T cells from blood. The chain has TRBV15 and TRBJ1-1; 12 nucleotides line up with TRBD1. The TCR sequence derives from a man aged 18 to 30 with type 1 diabetes. CDR3 loop: CATSRVGQGAVEAFF. The DNA of the CDR3 is TGTGCCACCAGCAGAGTGGGACAGGGGGCCGTTGAAGCTTTCTTT. Combining the CDR3 with reference TRBV15 and TRBJ1-1 gives the whole variable domain DAMVIQNPRYQVTQFGKPVTLSCSQTLNHNVMYWYQQKSSQAPKLLFHYYDKDFNNEADTPDNFQSRRPNTSFCFLDIRSPGLGDTAMYLCATSRVGQGAVEAFFGQGTRLTVV.